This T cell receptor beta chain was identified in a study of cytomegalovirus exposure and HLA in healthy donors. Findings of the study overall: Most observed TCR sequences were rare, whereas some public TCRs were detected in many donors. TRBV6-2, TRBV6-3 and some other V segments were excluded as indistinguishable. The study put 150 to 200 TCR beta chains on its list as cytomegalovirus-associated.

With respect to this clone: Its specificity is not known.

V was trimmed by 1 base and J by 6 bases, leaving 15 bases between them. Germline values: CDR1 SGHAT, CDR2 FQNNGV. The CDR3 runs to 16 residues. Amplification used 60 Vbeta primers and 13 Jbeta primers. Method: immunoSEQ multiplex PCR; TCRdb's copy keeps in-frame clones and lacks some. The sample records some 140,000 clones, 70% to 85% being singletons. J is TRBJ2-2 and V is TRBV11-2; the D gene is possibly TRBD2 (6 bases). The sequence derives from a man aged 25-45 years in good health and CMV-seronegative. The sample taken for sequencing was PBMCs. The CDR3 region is CASSLVGGTTAGELFF. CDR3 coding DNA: TGTGCCAGCAGCTTAGTTGGGGGGACGACTGCCGGGGAGCTGTTTTTT.